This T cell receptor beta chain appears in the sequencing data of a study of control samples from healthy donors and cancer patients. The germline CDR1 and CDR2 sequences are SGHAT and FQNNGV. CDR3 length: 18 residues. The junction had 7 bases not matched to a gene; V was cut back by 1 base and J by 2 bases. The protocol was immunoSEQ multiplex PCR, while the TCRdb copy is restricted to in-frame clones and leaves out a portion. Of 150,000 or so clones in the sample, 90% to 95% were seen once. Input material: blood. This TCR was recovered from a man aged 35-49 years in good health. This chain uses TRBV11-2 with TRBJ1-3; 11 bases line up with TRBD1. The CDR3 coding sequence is TGTGCCAGCAGCTTAGTAGCTGGACAGGGGGCCGCTGGAAACACCATATATTTT. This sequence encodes CASSLVAGQGAAGNTIYF.